The rows below give T cell receptor beta chains drawn from one sample of a study of T cell changes during pregnancy in multiple sclerosis. Method: immunoSEQ multiplex PCR; TCRdb's copy keeps in-frame clones and lacks some. The profile shows some 64,000 clones, over 80% of them singletons. Specimen: peripheral blood, collected in the first trimester of pregnancy. These receptors were taken from a female donor in good health, enrolled as a control in a pregnancy study. Each CDR3 is given with its conserved first and last residue. The order of the fields is J gene, V gene, CDR3 protein.

TRBJ2-7 TRBV6-1 CASSETGDEQYF
TRBJ2-3 TRBV5-5 CASSLDRAPDTQYF
TRBJ2-3 TRBV4-3 CASSQDLAGGPRDTQYF
TRBJ1-6 TRBV9 CASSERGQNSPLHF
TRBJ1-1 TRBV21-1 CASSTTGKNTEAFF
TRBJ1-1 TRBV30 CAWSVTRTNTEAFF
TRBJ2-1 TRBV14 CASSQDHRRGGSYNEQFF
TRBJ1-2 TRBV2 CASTMDREGGYTF
TRBJ1-2 TRBV19 CATRETRGYGYTF
TRBJ1-3 TRBV10-3 CAISVRDRGPGRAGNTIYF
TRBJ1-4 TRBV12-5 CASGLARGLGTNEKLFF
TRBJ2-7 TRBV19 CASSINPGQGLYYEQYF
TRBJ2-3 TRBV7-3 CASSSSSERTDTQYF
TRBJ2-5 TRBV9 CASSWTAGGEETQYF
TRBJ1-5 TRBV10-2 CASGVNREQQPQHF
TRBJ1-6 TRBV5-8 CASSLAGNVQGSPLHF
TRBJ2-3 TRBV2 CASSPYDRAHTQYF
TRBJ1-4 TRBV18 CASSRDSSNEKLFF
TRBJ1-1 TRBV9 CASSVWGETEAFF
TRBJ2-3 TRBV5-1 CASSPRSGGIAVTDTQYF
TRBJ2-1 TRBV29-1 CSVEVTNEQFF
TRBJ2-1 TRBV6-5 CASSSTGTVSYNEQFF
TRBJ1-2 TRBV6-6 CASSSNRESGYTF
TRBJ2-1 TRBV6-4 CASSDSDEAPQFF
TRBJ2-2 TRBV6-1 CASSETLNTGELFF
TRBJ2-5 TRBV5-1 CASSSGQGGETQYF
TRBJ2-2 TRBV7-9 CASSLVDSGYTGELFF
TRBJ1-2 TRBV30 CAWTAGGRVYGYTF